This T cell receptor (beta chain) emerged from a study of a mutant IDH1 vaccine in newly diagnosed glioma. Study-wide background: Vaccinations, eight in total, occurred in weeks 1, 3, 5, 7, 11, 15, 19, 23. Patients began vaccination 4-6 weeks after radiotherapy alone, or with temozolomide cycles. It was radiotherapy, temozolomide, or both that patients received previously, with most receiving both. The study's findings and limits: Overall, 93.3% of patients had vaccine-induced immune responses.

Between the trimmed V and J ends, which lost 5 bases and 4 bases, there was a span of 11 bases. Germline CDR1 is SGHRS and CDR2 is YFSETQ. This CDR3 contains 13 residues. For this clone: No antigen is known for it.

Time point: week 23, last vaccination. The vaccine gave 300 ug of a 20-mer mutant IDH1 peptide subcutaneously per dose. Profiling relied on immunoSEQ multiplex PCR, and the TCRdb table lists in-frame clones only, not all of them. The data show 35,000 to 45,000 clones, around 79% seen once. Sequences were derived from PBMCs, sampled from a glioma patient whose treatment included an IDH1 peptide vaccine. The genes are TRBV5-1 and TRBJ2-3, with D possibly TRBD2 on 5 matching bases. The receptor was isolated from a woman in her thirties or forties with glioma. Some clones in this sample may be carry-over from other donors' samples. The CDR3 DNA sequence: TGCGCCAGCAGTAGGGCAGCGGCAGATACGCAGTATTTT. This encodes CASSRAAADTQYF.